These 9 T cell receptor beta chains share one sample of origin, sequenced in a study of cytomegalovirus exposure and HLA in healthy donors (dated by TCRdb to about 2017). The protocol used for the library was the immunoSEQ multiplex PCR assay. A mixture of 60 forward primers for TCR Vbeta segments and 13 reverse primers for TCR Jbeta segments was used in the multiplex PCR. Imported from immuneACCESS, the table was reduced by TCRdb to in-frame sequences with V and J called. These copies leave out some clones; in studies compared against another copy, an unresolved V gene accounts for under half, and the cause of the remainder is not known. The sample records about 120,000 clones, over 60% of which are singletons. Of the sample, around 4.9% falls within the top ten clones. The sequenced material came from PBMCs. Receptors were obtained from a man younger than 45 in good health and CMV-seropositive.

This clone was counted a single time. This chain connects TRBV12-5 to TRBJ1-1; the match to TRBD1 covers 7 bases. The CDR3 has 19 amino acids. CDR1 LGHNT and CDR2 FRNRAP come from the germline V gene. J lost 4 bases, V lost 6 bases, and 23 bases had no gene match. The CDR3 loop is CASGDRGRAGGPLGTEAFF. CDR3 sequence (DNA): TGTGCTAGTGGCGACCGCGGGAGGGCAGGGGGACCCTTGGGCACTGAAGCTTTCTTT.

The rearrangement joins TRBV15 to TRBJ2-2; 10 bases match TRBD1. The CDR3 totals 16 residues. The V gene's germline CDR1 is LNHNV and CDR2 YYDKDF (reference sequence). The trim removed 4 bases at V and 5 bases at J, leaving 7 bases unmatched. Here the CDR3 DNA reads TGTGCCACCAGCAAAAACAGGGACAGGGGAACCGGGGAGCTGTTTTTT. It encodes CATSKNRDRGTGELFF.

V gene TRBV28 combines with J gene TRBJ1-5; D not resolved. CDR1 is MDHEN and CDR2 is SYDVKM in the germline V gene. CDR3 length: 12 amino acids. With 11 bases removed from V and 5 bases from J, the gap between germline ends came to 13 bases. CDR3 protein: CAADGEHQPQHF. The CDR3 DNA is TGTGCCGCGGACGGGGAACATCAGCCCCAGCATTTT.

This clone was picked up a small number of times. The chain couples TRBV2 to TRBJ1-1; no firm D call. Deletions cut 5 bases from V and 1 base from J, with 14 bases between. Germline values: CDR1 SNHLY, CDR2 FYNNEI. This CDR3 spans 15 amino acids. CDR3: CASSTPVTPNTEAFF. The CDR3 region has the DNA TGTGCCAGCAGTACCCCAGTAACGCCGAACACTGAAGCTTTCTTT.

CDR3 sequence reads: CASSRGAAGIQLFF. The DNA for the CDR3 is TGTGCCAGTAGCCGCGGCGCCGCCGGGATTCAACTGTTTTTT. The chain employs TRBV19 and TRBJ1-4; D call uncertain. Trimming pared 6 bases from V and 12 bases from J, leaving 20 bases between. This CDR3 spans 14 amino acids. Germline V gene lookup returns CDR1 LNHDA and CDR2 SQIVND (reference sequence). The entire variable domain, with the rest obtained from reference TRBV19 and TRBJ1-4, is as follows: DGGITQSPKYLFRKEGQNVTLSCEQNLNHDAMYWYRQDPGQGLRLIYYSQIVNDFQKGDIAEGYSVSREKKESFPLTVTSAQKNPTAFYLCASSRGAAGIQLFFGSGTQLSVL.

This chain links TRBV7-6 with TRBJ2-5; TRBD2 agrees at 7 bases. V was clipped by 0 bases and J by 1 base; unmatched bases: 5. This CDR3 is built from 16 residues. Germline V lookup: CDR1 SGHVS, CDR2 FNYEAQ. The CDR3 DNA reads TGTGCCAGCAGCTTAGCGGGGCGGGGGATCCAAGAGACCCAGTACTTC. Translation gives CASSLAGRGIQETQYF.

The genes are TRBV6-1 and TRBJ2-6, with a tentative D call TRBD1 (6 bases). The CDR3 length is 16 residues. Germline CDR1 and CDR2: MNHNS and SASEGT. V was clipped by 4 bases and J by 2 bases, with 12 bases between them. CDR3 in DNA: TGTGCCAGCAGTGTATCCCGACAGGCTGGGGCCAACGTCCTGACTTTC. Protein product: CASSVSRQAGANVLTF.

Comments on this clone: The junction differs from germline at one of its ends, possibly a read error. The rearrangement links TRBV11-2 to TRBJ1-2; TRBD1 matches at 9 bases. The CDR3 is 15 residues long. The germline gives CDR1 SGHAT, CDR2 FQNNGV. The CDR3: CASSLGTGVGYGYPF. The CDR3 bases are TGTGCCAGCAGCTTAGGGACAGGGGTCGGGTATGGCTACCCCTTC.

The chain employs TRBV6-1 and TRBJ2-7; D gene unclear. Germline CDR1 is MNHNS and CDR2 is SASEGT. This CDR3 has 13 residues. V was clipped by 6 bases and J by 1 base, with 10 bases between them. CDR3 coding DNA: TGTGCCAGCAGCACAGTAGTATCCTACGAGCAGTACTTC. This encodes CASSTVVSYEQYF.